This TCR beta chain was recorded in a study of siplizumab effects on memory and regulatory T cells. Of note for this clone: Its specificity is unknown.

V gave up 3 bases and J gave up 7 bases; unmatched junction bases: 8. CDR1 is SGHAT, CDR2 FQNNGV, per germline. This CDR3 has 16 amino acids. Study findings and constraints: Memory cells seemed less diverse than naive T cells, which also seemed major contributors to the alloresponse. The study did not confirm that proliferating Tregs from siplizumab cultures were suppressive. Roughly 80-95% of proliferating CD4+ or CD8+ clones defied assignment to a naive or memory phenotype.

Assays covered around 10^5 TCR templates per sample. Generated by immunoSEQ multiplex PCR, the TCRdb table keeps only in-frame clones and is missing some. The repertoire holds tens of thousands of clones, about 93% seen once, with under 20% in the top ten. V usage is TRBV11-2 and J usage is TRBJ2-2; 10 bases line up with TRBD2. The TCR sequence derives from a human donor in good health. The sample consisted of CD8+ T cells sorted from blood. The CDR3 DNA sequence: TGTGCCAGCAGCTTGTCTAGCGGGAGACATGGCGGGGAGCTGTTTTTT. Translation gives CASSLSSGRHGGELFF.